These 2 T cell receptor beta chains were all obtained from the same sample, sequenced in a study of blood T cell repertoires in COVID-19. Sequenced by immunoSEQ multiplex PCR; TCRdb stores in-frame clones only, minus some. The table shows 280,000 or so clones, with just under 90% occurring only once. The sequencing sample was made of PBMCs or T cells enriched from blood (not recorded which). The source is a woman aged 50 to 65 who had been exposed to COVID-19.

The chain carries TRBV5-4 and TRBJ1-6; TRBD1 is a possible D gene (6 bases). V gave up 0 bases and J gave up 7 bases, with 14 bases separating them. Germline V gene lookup returns CDR1 SGHNT and CDR2 YYREEE (reference sequence). The CDR3 spans 16 residues. The CDR3 DNA reads TGTGCCAGCAGCTTGGGGGGGCGGGTGCTGAATTCACCCCTCCACTTT. Its translation is CASSLGGRVLNSPLHF.

The chain employs TRBV5-4 and TRBJ1-2, with D unresolved. The germline V and J ends were trimmed by 5 bases and 12 bases, with 20 bases remaining between them. Looked up from germline, CDR1 is SGHNT and CDR2 is YYREEE (reference sequence). The CDR3 runs 13 residues. The DNA of the CDR3 is TGTGCCAGCAGAGCCCCCCCGAGTAGCTCGGACACCTTC. This sequence encodes CASRAPPSSSDTF.